The 9 T cell receptor beta chains presented below share a single source sample, sequenced in a study of T cell responses to AZD1222 COVID-19 vaccine. Using immunoSEQ multiplex PCR, the repertoire was profiled, and TCRdb retains in-frame clones only, with some absent. The data contain approximately 17,000 clones, around 80% of them singletons. Sequenced here: peripheral blood, sampled 28 days after the second AZD1222 dose. These TCRs come from an adult who received the AZD1222 COVID-19 vaccine.

This chain joins TRBV29-1 and TRBJ1-2; possibly TRBD1 for D (5 bases). The germline CDR1 and CDR2 sequences are SQVTM and ANQGSEA. The V end was cut by 7 bases, the J end by 2 bases, with 11 bases between. There are 12 residues in the CDR3. The CDR3 protein is CSAGGANYGYTF. In nucleotides, the CDR3 is TGCAGCGCCGGCGGGGCAAACTATGGCTACACCTTC.

V and J are TRBV6-9 and TRBJ2-1, with TRBD1 matching 8 bases. The CDR3 is made up of 12 amino acids. After removal of 8 bases from V and 6 bases from J, the junction contained 3 bases not matched to a gene. Germline-derived CDR1 and CDR2 are MNHGY and SVAAGI. The CDR3 DNA sequence: TGTGCCAGCGACAGGGGCGGCAATGAGCAGTTCTTC. It specifies CASDRGGNEQFF.

The sample holds one count of this clone. V is TRBV3-1 (or the pseudogene TRBV3-2) and J is TRBJ2-7; D not resolved. Germline V gene data show CDR1 as LGHDT and CDR2 as YNNKEL (reference sequence). Trimming pared 1 base from V and 5 bases from J, leaving 12 bases between. The CDR3 spans 14 residues. DNA of the CDR3: TGTGCCAGCAGCCAAGCGTGGGCAGCGAACGAGCAGTACTTC. Translated: CASSQAWAANEQYF.

This clone was counted once. This chain joins TRBV2 and TRBJ2-2; tentative D call: TRBD1 (6 bases). Germline V gene data show CDR1 as SNHLY and CDR2 as FYNNEI. The ends were cut back, 10 bases at V and 2 bases at J, with 8 bases in the middle. The CDR3 is 12 amino acids. The DNA of the CDR3 is TGTGCCACACAGGGCAACACCGGGGAGCTGTTTTTT. Translated, it gives CATQGNTGELFF. The entire variable domain, with the rest obtained from reference TRBV2 and TRBJ2-2, is as follows: EPEVTQTPSHQVTQMGQEVILRCVPISNHLYFYWYRQILGQKVEFLVSFYNNEISEKSEIFDDQFSVERPDGSNFTLKIRSTKLEDSAMYFCATQGNTGELFFGEGSRLTVL.

In this sample, this clone turned up once. The chain employs TRBV7-2 and TRBJ1-1, with D uncertain. This CDR3 has 13 amino acids. Per the germline V gene, CDR1 is SGHTA and CDR2 is FQGNSA. Trimming left V 6 bases short and J 3 bases short, with 11 bases between. For the CDR3, the DNA is TGTGCCAGCAGATCCCTCAGGTACACTGAAGCTTTCTTT. It specifies CASRSLRYTEAFF.

This chain links TRBV29-1 with TRBJ2-7, with D unclear. Germline CDR1 SQVTM, CDR2 ANQGSEA. There are 12 residues in the CDR3. The germline V and J ends were trimmed by 0 bases and 2 bases, with 5 bases remaining between them. CDR3 in DNA: TGCAGCGTTGAAGAGAACCCCTACGAGCAGTACTTC. Its protein product is CSVEENPYEQYF.

The rearrangement links TRBV12-3 or TRBV12-4 to TRBJ2-5; no clear D gene. The CDR3 is 13 residues long. V dropped 7 bases and J dropped 4 bases, with 13 bases sitting between them. CDR3 nucleotide sequence: TGTGCCAGCACCTCCCCGCTGATAGAGACCCAGTACTTC. It is translated as CASTSPLIETQYF.

The chain uses TRBV7-9 and TRBJ2-2; D gene ambiguous. The germline CDR1 and CDR2 sequences are SEHNR and FQNEAQ (reference sequence). The CDR3 consists of 15 residues. V lost 4 bases and J lost 5, with 14 bases in between. CDR3 loop: CASSSTSLRTGELFF. DNA of the CDR3: TGTGCCAGCAGCTCGACCAGCTTGAGAACCGGGGAGCTGTTTTTT. The whole variable domain, filled in from reference TRBV7-9 and TRBJ2-2, reads DTGVSQNPRHKITKRGQNVTFRCDPISEHNRLYWYRQTLGQGPEFLTYFQNEAQLEKSRLLSDRFSAERPKGSFSTLEIQRTEQGDSAMYLCASSSTSLRTGELFFGEGSRLTVL.

This clone showed up just once. The rearrangement joins TRBV3-1 (or the pseudogene TRBV3-2) to TRBJ1-1, with a possible D match to TRBD1 (6 bases). Deletions cut 0 bases from V and 4 bases from J, with 15 bases between. Looked up from germline, CDR1 is LGHDT and CDR2 is YNNKEL (reference sequence). The CDR3 is made up of 16 amino acids. CDR3 nucleotide sequence: TGTGCCAGCAGCCAAGATATTGGACAGAGTTTCACTGAAGCTTTCTTT. Protein sequence: CASSQDIGQSFTEAFF.